This T cell receptor beta chain was captured in a study of T cells in Graves' hyperthyroidism and ophthalmopathy. Study-wide findings and caveats: Blood samples included most of the expanded thyroid clonotypes exceeding 0.001.

From germline, CDR1 is SGHTA and CDR2 FQGTGA. This CDR3 is 15 amino acids long. The J segment lost 2 bases and the V segment lost 5 bases, leaving 4 bases of the junction unmatched. This clonotype was detected a few times. Antigen specificity is unknown. Amplified TCR beta CDR3 regions derived from RNA transcripts. A first-round RT-PCR of the TCR CDR3 used the HTBI primer set. In TCRdb, the multiplex PCR reads were re-called with MiXCR into one record per CDR3 protein. Of about 480,000 distinct CDR3 sequences listed, under 15% are singletons. This chain links TRBV7-3 with TRBJ2-3; 10 bases fit TRBD2. The sequence derives from a woman between 18 and 29 years old with Graves' hyperthyroidism. The sequenced material came from blood. The CDR3 is CASSPTSGITDTQYF. The DNA of the CDR3 is TGTGCCAGCAGCCCCACTAGCGGGATCACAGATACGCAGTATTTT.